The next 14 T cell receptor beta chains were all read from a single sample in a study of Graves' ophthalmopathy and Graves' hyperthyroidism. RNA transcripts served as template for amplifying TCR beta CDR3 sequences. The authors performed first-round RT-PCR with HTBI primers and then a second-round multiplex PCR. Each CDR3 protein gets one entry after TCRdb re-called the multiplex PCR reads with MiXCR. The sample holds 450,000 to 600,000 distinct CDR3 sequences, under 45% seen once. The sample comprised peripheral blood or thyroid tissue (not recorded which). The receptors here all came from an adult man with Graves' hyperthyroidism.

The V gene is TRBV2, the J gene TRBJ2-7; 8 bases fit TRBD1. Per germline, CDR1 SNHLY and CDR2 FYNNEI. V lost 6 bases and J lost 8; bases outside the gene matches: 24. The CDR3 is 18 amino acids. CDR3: CASSLVGLDRAAQPQQYF. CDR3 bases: TGTGCCAGCAGCTTAGTGGGGTTGGACAGGGCGGCTCAGCCCCAGCAGTACTTC.

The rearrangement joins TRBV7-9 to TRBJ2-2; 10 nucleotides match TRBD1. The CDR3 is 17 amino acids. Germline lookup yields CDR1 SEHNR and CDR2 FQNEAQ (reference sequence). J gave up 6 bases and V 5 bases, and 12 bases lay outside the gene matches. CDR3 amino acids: CASSLIPGQGSPGELFF. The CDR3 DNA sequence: TGTGCCAGCAGCCTGATACCGGGACAGGGGTCCCCCGGGGAGCTGTTTTTT.

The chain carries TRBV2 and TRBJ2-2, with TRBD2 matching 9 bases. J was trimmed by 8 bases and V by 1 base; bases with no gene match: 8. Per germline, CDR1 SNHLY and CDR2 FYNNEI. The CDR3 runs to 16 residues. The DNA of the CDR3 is TGTGCCAGCAGTGAAGGGCTAGCGGGATCTGCGGGGGAGCTGTTTTTT. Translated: CASSEGLAGSAGELFF.

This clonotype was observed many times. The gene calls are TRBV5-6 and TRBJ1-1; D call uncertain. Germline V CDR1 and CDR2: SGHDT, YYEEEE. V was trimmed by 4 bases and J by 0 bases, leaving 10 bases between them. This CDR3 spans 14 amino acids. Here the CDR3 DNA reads TGTGCCAGCAGCCCCGGGAACCTGAACACTGAAGCTTTCTTT. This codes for CASSPGNLNTEAFF. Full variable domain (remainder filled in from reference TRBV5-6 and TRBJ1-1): DAGVTQSPTHLIKTRGQQVTLRCSPKSGHDTVSWYQQALGQGPQFIFQYYEEEERQRGNFPDRFSGHQFPNYSSELNVNALLLGDSALYLCASSPGNLNTEAFFGQGTRLTVV.

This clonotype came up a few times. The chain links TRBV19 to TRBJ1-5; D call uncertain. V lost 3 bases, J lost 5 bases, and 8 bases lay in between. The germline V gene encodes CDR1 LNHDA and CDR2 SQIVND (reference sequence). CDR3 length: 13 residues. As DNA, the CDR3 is TGTGCCAGTAGTATGGCGAAGCATCAGCCCCAGCATTTT. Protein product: CASSMAKHQPQHF.

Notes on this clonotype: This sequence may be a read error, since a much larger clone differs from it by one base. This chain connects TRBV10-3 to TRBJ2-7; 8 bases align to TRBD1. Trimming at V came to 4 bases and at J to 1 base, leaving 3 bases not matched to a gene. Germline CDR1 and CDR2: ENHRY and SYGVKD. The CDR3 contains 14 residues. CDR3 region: CAISGRQGSYEQYF. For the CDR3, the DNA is TGTGCCATCAGTGGTCGACAGGGGTCCTACGAGCAGTACTTC.

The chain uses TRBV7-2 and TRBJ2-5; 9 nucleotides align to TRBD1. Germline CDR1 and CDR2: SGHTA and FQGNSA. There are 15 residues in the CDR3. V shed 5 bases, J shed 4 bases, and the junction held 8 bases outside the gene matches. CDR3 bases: TGTGCCAGCAGCATATACAGGGGGCAGGGAGAGACCCAGTACTTC. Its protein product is CASSIYRGQGETQYF. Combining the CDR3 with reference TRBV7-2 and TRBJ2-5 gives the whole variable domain GAGVSQSPSNKVTEKGKDVELRCDPISGHTALYWYRQSLGQGLEFLIYFQGNSAPDKSGLPSDRFSAERTGGSVSTLTIQRTQQEDSAVYLCASSIYRGQGETQYFGPGTRLLVL.

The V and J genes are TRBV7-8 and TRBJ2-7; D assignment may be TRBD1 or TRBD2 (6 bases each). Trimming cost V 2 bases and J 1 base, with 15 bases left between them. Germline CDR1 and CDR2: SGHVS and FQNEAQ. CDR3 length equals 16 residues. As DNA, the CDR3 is TGTGCCAGCAGCTTACTGGGGGGCAGGGGTTCCTACGAGCAGTACTTC. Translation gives CASSLLGGRGSYEQYF.

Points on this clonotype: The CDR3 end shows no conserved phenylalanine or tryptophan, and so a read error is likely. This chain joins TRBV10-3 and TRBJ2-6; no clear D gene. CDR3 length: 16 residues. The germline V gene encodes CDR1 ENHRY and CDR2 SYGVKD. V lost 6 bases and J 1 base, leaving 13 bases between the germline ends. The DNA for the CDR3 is TGTGCCATCAGAGACTCCGGCCTTTCTGGGGCCAACGTCCTGACTTCC. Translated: CAIRDSGLSGANVLTS.

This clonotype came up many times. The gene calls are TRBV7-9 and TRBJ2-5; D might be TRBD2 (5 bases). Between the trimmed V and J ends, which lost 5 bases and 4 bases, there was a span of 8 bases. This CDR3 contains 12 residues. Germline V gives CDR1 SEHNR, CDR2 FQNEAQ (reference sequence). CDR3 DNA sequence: TGTGCCAGCAGCACTAGAGGAGAGACCCAGTACTTC. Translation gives CASSTRGETQYF.

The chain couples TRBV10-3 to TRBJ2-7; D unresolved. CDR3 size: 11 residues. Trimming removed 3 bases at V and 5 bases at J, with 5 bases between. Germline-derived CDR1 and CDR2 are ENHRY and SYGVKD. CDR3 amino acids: CAISEVHEQYF. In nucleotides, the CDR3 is TGTGCCATCAGTGAAGTCCACGAGCAGTACTTC.

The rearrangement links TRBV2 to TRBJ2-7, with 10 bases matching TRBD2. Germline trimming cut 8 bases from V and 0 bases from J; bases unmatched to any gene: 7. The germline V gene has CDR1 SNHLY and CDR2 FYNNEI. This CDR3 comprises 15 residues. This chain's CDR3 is CASGLAEPSSYEQYF. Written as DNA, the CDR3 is TGTGCCAGCGGACTAGCGGAACCTAGCTCCTACGAGCAGTACTTC. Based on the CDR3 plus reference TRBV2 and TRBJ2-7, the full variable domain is EPEVTQTPSHQVTQMGQEVILRCVPISNHLYFYWYRQILGQKVEFLVSFYNNEISEKSEIFDDQFSVERPDGSNFTLKIRSTKLEDSAMYFCASGLAEPSSYEQYFGPGTRLTVT.

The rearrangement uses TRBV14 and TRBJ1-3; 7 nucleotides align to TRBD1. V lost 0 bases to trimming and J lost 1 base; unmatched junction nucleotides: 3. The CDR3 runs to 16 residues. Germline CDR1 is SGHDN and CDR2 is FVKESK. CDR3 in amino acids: CASSQETGFSGNTIYF. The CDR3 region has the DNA TGTGCCAGCAGCCAAGAGACAGGGTTTTCTGGAAACACCATATATTTT.

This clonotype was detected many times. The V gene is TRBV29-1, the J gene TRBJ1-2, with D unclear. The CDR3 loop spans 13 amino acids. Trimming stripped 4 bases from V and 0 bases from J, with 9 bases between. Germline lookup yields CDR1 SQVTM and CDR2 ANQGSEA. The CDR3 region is CSVAKDTNYGYTF. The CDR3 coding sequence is TGCAGCGTTGCCAAGGATACTAACTATGGCTACACCTTC.